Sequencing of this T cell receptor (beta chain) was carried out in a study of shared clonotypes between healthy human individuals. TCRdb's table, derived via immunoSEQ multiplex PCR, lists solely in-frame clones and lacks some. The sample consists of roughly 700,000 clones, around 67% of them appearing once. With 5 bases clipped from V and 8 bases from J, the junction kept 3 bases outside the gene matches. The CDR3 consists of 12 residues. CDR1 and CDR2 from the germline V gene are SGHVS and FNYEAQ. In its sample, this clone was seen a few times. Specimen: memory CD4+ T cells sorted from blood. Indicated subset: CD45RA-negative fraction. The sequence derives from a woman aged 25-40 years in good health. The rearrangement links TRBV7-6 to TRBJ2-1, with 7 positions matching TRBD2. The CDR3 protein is CASSRSGYEQFF. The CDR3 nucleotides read TGTGCCAGCAGCCGTAGCGGGTATGAGCAGTTCTTC.